Included here is one TCR beta chain sequence, with context. Original processing notes: Cell counts per sample came from amplifying reference gene primers. Measured with immunoSEQ multiplex PCR; TCRdb has only the in-frame clones, and not every one. The D gene and trimming were derived from the DNA, and the V and J assignments and clone size from that table. Found here are a few hundred thousand clones, about 88% of them singletons; the top ten hold over 9%. This specimen comes from a study of blood T cell repertoires in COVID-19. Study summary: Sample material is recorded as cDNA or gDNA derived from T cells, B-cell-depleted T cells, or PBMCs.

CDR3 length: 15 amino acids. One Seattle source followed patients from active infection through their disease course. The chain recombines TRBV21-1 with TRBJ1-4. TRBV21-1 is a pseudogene segment. Sample: peripheral blood. The clonotype comes from a woman between 25 and 40 years old with COVID-19, enrolled during active disease. CDR3 in DNA: TGTGCCAGCAGTGAGGATCCTGAGGGCGATGAAAAACTGTTTTTT. Its protein is CASSEDPEGDEKLFF.